This TCR beta chain was observed in a study of immune characteristics of hereditary and idiopathic chronic pancreatitis. Assay: immunoSEQ multiplex PCR; the TCRdb copy retains only in-frame clones and omits some. The table lists about 590 clones, about 65% of them singletons. CDR3 length: 14 residues. In germline, CDR1 is SGHRS, CDR2 YFSETQ. The V gene lost 0 bases and the J gene lost 9 bases, with 15 bases spanning the gap. The TCR originated in a human donor who was a deceased organ donor serving as a healthy control. The rearrangement links TRBV5-1 to TRBJ1-1; no definite D call. What was sequenced was pancreas tissue. The CDR3 loop is CASSLGSDSLQAFF. The CDR3 DNA reads as TGCGCCAGCAGCTTGGGGTCGGATAGTCTACAAGCTTTCTTT.